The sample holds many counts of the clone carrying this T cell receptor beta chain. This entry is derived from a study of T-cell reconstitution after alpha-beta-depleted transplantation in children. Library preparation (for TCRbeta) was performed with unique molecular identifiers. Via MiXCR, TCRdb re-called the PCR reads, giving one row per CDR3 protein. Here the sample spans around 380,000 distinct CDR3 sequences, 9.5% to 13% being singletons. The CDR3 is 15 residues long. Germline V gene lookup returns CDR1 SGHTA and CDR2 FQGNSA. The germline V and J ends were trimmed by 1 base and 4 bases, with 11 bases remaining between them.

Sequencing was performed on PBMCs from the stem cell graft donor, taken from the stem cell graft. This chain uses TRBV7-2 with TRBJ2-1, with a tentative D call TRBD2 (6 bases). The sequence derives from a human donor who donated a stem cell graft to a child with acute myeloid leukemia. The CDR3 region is CASSLVVAEYNEQFF. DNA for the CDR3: TGTGCCAGCAGCTTAGTTGTAGCGGAGTACAATGAGCAGTTCTTC.